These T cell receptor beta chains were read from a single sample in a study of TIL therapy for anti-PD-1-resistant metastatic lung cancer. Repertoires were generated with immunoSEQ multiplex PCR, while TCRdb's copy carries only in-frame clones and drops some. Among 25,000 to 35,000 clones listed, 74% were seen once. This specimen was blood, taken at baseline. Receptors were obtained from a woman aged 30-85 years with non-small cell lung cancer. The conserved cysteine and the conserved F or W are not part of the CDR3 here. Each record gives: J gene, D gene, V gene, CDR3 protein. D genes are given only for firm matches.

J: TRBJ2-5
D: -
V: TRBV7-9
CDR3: ASSPESETQY

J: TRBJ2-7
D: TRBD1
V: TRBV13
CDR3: ASRLRGGNYEQY

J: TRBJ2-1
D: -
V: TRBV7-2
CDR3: ASSIPLNEQF

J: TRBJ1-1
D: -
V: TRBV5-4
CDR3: ASSFQGTEAF

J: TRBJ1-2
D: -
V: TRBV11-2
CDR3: ASSLVPTNGYT

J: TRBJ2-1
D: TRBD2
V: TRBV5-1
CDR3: ASSFASGLAGNEQF

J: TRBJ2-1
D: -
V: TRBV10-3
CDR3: AISDPRGTLYYNEQF

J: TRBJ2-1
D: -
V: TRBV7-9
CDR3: ASSYSGSYNEQF

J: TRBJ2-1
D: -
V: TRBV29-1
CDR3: SAGANNEQF

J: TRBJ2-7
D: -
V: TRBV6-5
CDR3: ASRGSVSYEQY

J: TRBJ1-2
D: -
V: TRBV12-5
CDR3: ASGFPNYGYT

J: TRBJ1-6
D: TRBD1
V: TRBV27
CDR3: ASSGGTGYSPLH

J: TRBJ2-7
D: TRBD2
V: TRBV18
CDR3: ASSPRSGAGYEQY

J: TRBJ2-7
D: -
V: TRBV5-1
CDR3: ASGPDSYEQY

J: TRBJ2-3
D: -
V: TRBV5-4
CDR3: ASSLHDTQY

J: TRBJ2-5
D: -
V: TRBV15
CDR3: ATSRVRLREETQY

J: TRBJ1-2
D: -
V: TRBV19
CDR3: ASSRPVGGFTGYT

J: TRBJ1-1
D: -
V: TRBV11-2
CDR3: ASSRPLKATEAF

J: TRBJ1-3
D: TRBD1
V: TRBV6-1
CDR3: ASSTGGWNTIY

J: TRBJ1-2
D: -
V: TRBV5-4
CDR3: ASSGSDRRGGYT

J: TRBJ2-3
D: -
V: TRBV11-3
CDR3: AVPPTDTQY

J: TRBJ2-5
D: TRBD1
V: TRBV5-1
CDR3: ASAGTGLPQETQY

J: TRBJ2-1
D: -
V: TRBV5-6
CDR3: ASSLTLAPIGNEQF

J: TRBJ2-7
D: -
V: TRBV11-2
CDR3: ASSSDSAGWSYEQY

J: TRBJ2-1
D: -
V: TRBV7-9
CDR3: ASSLKSIGQIRNEQF

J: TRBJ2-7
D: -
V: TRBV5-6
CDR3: ASSLPSYEQY

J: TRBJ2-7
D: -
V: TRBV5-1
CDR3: ASSLEAYEQY

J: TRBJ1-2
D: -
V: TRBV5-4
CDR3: ASSDRTNYGYT

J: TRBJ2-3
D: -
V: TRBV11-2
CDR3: ASSFDGNTQY

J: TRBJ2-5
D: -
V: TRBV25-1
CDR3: ASSEFRGAEETQY

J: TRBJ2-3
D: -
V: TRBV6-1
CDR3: ATHSDLKSKDTQY

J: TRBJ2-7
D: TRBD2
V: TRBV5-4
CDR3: ASTLGLAGHEQY

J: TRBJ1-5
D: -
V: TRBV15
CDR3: ATNQGFNQPQH

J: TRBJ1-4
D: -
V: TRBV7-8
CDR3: ASSLAEATNEKLF

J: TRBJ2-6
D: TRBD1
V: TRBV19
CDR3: ASSFRDRGAGANVLT

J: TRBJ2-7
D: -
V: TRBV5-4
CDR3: ASSFSVAYEQY

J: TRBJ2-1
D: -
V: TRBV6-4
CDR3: ASSDSIGGGNEQF

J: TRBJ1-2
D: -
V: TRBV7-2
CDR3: ASSLGTREKWT

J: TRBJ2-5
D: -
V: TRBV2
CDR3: ASGLSVETQY